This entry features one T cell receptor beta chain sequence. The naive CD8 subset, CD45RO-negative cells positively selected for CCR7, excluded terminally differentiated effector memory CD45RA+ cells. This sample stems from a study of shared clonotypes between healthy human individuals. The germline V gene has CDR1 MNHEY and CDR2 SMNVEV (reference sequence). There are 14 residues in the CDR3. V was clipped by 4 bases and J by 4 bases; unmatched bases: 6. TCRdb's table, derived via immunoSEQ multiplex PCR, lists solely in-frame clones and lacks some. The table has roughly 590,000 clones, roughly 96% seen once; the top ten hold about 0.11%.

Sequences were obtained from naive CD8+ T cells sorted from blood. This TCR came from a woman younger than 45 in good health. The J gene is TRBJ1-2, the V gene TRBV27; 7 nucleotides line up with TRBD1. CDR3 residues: CASSSDRERYGYTF. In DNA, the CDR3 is TGTGCCAGCAGTTCAGACAGGGAACGCTATGGCTACACCTTC.